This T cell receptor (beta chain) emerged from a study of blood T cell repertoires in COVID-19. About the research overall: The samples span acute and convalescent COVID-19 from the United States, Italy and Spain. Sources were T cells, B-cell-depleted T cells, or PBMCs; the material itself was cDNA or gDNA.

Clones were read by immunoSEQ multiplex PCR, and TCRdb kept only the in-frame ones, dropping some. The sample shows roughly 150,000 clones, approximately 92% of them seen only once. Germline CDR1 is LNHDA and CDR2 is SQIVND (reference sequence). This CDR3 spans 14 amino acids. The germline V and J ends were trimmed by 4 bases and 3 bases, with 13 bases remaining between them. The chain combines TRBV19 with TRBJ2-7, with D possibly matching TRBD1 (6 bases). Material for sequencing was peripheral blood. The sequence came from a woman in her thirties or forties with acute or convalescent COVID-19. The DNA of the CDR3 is TGTGCCAGTAGTACGGCAGGGGATGGCTACGAGCAGTACTTC. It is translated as CASSTAGDGYEQYF.